These 7 T cell receptor beta chains originate from one sample sequenced in a study of cytomegalovirus exposure and HLA in healthy donors. A multiplex PCR was run with 60 Vbeta primers and 13 Jbeta primers. The assay was immunoSEQ multiplex PCR, and TCRdb's table has in-frame clones only and misses some. Here the sample spans approximately 190,000 clones, over 65% being singletons. Sequencing used PBMCs. These receptors originate from a woman aged 50 to 60 in good health and CMV-seropositive.

The genes are TRBV5-5 and TRBJ2-7, with TRBD1 matching 7 bases. The germline V gene encodes CDR1 SGHKS and CDR2 YYEKEE (reference sequence). Trimming cost V 4 bases and J 0 bases; bases outside gene matches: 7. The CDR3 length is 15 residues. CDR3 coding DNA: TGTGCCAGCAGCAGAACCGGGACAGACTCCTACGAGCAGTACTTC. Its protein is CASSRTGTDSYEQYF.

The chain recombines TRBV9 with TRBJ2-1; TRBD1 matches 8 bases. CDR1 and CDR2 from the germline V gene are SGDLS and YYNGEE. The J segment lost 7 bases and the V segment lost 3 bases, leaving 9 bases of the junction unmatched. CDR3 length: 15 residues. CDR3 region: CASSGLGQGLNEQFF. The CDR3 DNA sequence: TGTGCCAGCAGCGGACTTGGACAGGGTTTGAATGAGCAGTTCTTC.

The chain links TRBV28 to TRBJ1-4, with 10 bases that match TRBD1. The V segment lost 7 bases and the J segment 8 bases; nucleotides outside the gene matches: 4. The CDR3 is 13 residues long. Germline loops: CDR1 MDHEN, CDR2 SYDVKM. The CDR3 loop reads CASKGQGREKLFF. Written as DNA, the CDR3 is TGTGCCAGCAAGGGACAGGGGAGGGAAAAACTGTTTTTT.

V is TRBV7-6 and J is TRBJ2-2, with TRBD2 identical over 11 bases. Germline CDR1 SGHVS, CDR2 FNYEAQ. The CDR3 loop spans 16 amino acids. The trim removed 5 bases at V and 5 bases at J, leaving 7 bases unmatched. The CDR3 DNA reads as TGTGCCAGCAGCACCCTAGCGGGGGGAAGTACCGGGGAGCTGTTTTTT. Protein product: CASSTLAGGSTGELFF.

The J gene is TRBJ1-2, the V gene TRBV6-1; D perhaps matches TRBD1 (6 bases). This CDR3 region has 14 residues. V was trimmed by 6 bases and J by 2 bases, leaving 13 bases between them. In germline, CDR1 is MNHNS, CDR2 SASEGT. In DNA form, the CDR3 reads TGTGCCAGCAGAGAACAGGGTCGAAACTATGGCTACACCTTC. The encoded protein is CASREQGRNYGYTF.

V usage is TRBV27 and J usage is TRBJ2-3; 11 bases are a match to TRBD2. The V segment lost 5 bases and the J segment 6 bases; nucleotides outside the gene matches: 7. Germline loops: CDR1 MNHEY, CDR2 SMNVEV (reference sequence). The CDR3 is made up of 15 amino acids. The CDR3 region is CASSPLASGGDTQYF. The CDR3 bases are TGTGCCAGCAGTCCCCTGGCTAGCGGGGGGGATACGCAGTATTTT.

This clone was detected once. CDR3 coding DNA: TGCGCCAGCAGCTTGGACCCGGGACAGGGGGCGAATGGCTACACCTTC. Its translation: CASSLDPGQGANGYTF. V gene TRBV5-1 combines with J gene TRBJ1-2; 12 positions agree with TRBD1. Per the germline V gene, CDR1 is SGHRS and CDR2 is YFSETQ. Unmatched junction bases numbered 6, after V lost 0 bases and J lost 6 bases. This CDR3 is built from 16 residues.